This TCR beta chain was documented in a study of blood T cell repertoires in COVID-19. Looking at the study overall: The analysed material was cDNA or gDNA that came from T cells, B-cell-depleted T cells, or PBMCs.

Here immunoSEQ multiplex PCR was the method, and the copy in TCRdb shows in-frame clones only, minus some. The sample carries about 330,000 clones, around nine tenths recorded once. This CDR3 is 14 amino acids long. The trim removed 0 bases at V and 5 bases at J, leaving 1 base unmatched. Per the germline V gene, CDR1 is SGHRS and CDR2 is YFSETQ. This receptor was taken from a man younger than 45 who had recovered from COVID-19. The sequenced sample was PBMCs or T cells enriched from blood (not recorded which). The chain links TRBV5-1 to TRBJ1-3, with 8 positions matching TRBD1. Here the CDR3 reads CASSLGQGRNTIYF. For the CDR3, the DNA is TGCGCCAGCAGCTTGGGACAGGGGAGAAACACCATATATTTT.